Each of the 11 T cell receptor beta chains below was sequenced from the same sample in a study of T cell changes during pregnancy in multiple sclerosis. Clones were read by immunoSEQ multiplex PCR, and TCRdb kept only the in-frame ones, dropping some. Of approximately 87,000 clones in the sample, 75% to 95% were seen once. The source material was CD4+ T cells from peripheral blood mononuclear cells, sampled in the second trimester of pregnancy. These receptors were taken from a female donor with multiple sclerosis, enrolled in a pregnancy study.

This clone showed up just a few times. The CDR3, as DNA: TGCAGTGCGGGGACTACCCAGTACTTC. Encoded protein: CSAGTTQYF. The gene calls are TRBV20-1 and TRBJ2-5, with D tentatively TRBD2 (6 bases). The length of the CDR3 is 9 residues. V was pared by 6 bases and J by 8 bases, with 7 bases between. The germline V gene encodes CDR1 DFQATT and CDR2 SNEGSKA (reference sequence).

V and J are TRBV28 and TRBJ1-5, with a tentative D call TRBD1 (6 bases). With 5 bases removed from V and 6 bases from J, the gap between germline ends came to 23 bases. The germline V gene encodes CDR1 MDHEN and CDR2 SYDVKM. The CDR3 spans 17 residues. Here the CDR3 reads CASSLSKTGPRVQPQHF. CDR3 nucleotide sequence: TGTGCCAGCAGTCTCTCAAAGACAGGCCCTAGGGTTCAGCCCCAGCATTTT.

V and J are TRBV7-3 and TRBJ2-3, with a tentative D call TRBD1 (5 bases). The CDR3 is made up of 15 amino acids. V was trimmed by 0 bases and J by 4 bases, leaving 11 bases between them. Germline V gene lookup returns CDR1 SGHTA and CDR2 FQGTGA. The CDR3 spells CASSLTLGAPDTQYF. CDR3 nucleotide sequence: TGTGCCAGCAGCTTAACTTTAGGGGCCCCAGATACGCAGTATTTT. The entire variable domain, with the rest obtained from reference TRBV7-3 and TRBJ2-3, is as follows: GAGVSQTPSNKVTEKGKYVELRCDPISGHTALYWYRQSLGQGPEFLIYFQGTGAADDSGLPNDRFFAVRPEGSVSTLKIQRTERGDSAVYLCASSLTLGAPDTQYFGPGTRLTVL.

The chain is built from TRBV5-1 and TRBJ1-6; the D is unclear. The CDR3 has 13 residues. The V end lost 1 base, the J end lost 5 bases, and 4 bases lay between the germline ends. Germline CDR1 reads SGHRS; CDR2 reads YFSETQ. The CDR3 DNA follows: TGCGCCAGCAGCTTGACAGATAATTCACCCCTCCACTTT. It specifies CASSLTDNSPLHF.

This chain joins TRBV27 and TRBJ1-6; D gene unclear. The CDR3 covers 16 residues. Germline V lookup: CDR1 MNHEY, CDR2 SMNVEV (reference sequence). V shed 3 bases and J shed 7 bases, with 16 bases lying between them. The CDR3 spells CASSFGPNRKNSPLHF. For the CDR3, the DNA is TGTGCCAGCAGTTTTGGGCCGAATCGAAAAAATTCACCCCTCCACTTT.

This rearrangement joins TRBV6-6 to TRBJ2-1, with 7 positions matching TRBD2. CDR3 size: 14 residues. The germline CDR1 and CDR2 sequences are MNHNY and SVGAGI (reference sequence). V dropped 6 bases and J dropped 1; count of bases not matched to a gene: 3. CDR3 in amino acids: CASRHGGSYNEQFF. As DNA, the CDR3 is TGTGCCAGCAGGCACGGGGGGTCCTACAATGAGCAGTTCTTC.

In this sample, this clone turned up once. The CDR3 protein is CASSLTGTGNNEQFF. CDR3 nucleotides: TGTGCCAGCAGTTTAACCGGGACAGGGAACAATGAGCAGTTCTTC. This chain joins TRBV28 and TRBJ2-1; TRBD1 aligns across 9 bases. The CDR3 extends over 15 amino acids. Trimming at V came to 2 bases and at J to 5 bases, leaving 4 bases not matched to a gene. Germline lookup yields CDR1 MDHEN and CDR2 SYDVKM.

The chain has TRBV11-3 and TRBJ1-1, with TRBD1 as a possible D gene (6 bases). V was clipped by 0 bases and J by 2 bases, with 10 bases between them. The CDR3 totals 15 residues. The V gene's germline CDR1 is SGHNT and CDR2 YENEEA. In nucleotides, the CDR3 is TGTGCCAGCAGCTTAGAGGGGACAAGAAACACTGAAGCTTTCTTT. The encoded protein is CASSLEGTRNTEAFF. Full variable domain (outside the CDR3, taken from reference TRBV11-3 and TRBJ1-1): EAGVVQSPRYKIIEKKQPVAFWCNPISGHNTLYWYLQNLGQGPELLIRYENEEAVDDSQLPKDRFSAERLKGVDSTLKIQPAELGDSAVYLCASSLEGTRNTEAFFGQGTRLTVV.

The CDR3 nucleotides read TGTGCCAGCAGCACACAGGGGGGCTACACCTTC. Translation: CASSTQGGYTF. V gene TRBV7-9 combines with J gene TRBJ1-2, with 7 nucleotides matching TRBD1. Trimming took 5 bases from V and 8 from J; bases not matched to a gene: 2. The germline V gene encodes CDR1 SEHNR and CDR2 FQNEAQ (reference sequence). This CDR3 contains 11 residues.

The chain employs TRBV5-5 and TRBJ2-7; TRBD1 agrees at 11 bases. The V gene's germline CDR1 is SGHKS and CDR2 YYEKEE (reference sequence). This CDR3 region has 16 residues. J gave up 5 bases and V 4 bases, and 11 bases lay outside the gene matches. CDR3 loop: CASSPPRTGGRNEQYF. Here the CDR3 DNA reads TGTGCCAGCAGCCCCCCGCGGACAGGGGGCAGGAACGAGCAGTACTTC.

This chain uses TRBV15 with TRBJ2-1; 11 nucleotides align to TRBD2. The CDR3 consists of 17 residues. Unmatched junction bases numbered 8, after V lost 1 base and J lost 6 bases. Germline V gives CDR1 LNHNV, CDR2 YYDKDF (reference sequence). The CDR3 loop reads CATSRASGTSGVNEQFF. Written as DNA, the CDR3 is TGTGCCACCAGCAGAGCATCCGGGACTAGCGGAGTCAATGAGCAGTTCTTC.